What follows are 27 T cell receptor beta chains derived from one specimen sequenced in a study of blood T cell repertoires in COVID-19. Assay used: immunoSEQ multiplex PCR; TCRdb lists only in-frame clones, some missing. Among tens of thousands of clones listed, less than 80% were seen once. What was sequenced was peripheral blood. The receptors stem from a man in his 60s with acute or convalescent COVID-19.

This clone was detected only once. V and J are TRBV5-4 and TRBJ2-3; maybe TRBD1 (6 bases). The V end was cut by 0 bases, the J end by 3 bases, with 14 bases between. The CDR3 is made up of 16 amino acids. Germline V lookup: CDR1 SGHNT, CDR2 YYREEE (reference sequence). CDR3 in amino acids: CASSLGGRGGTDTQYF. The CDR3 nucleotides are TGTGCCAGCAGCTTGGGGGGCAGGGGTGGTACAGATACGCAGTATTTT.

This chain connects TRBV7-6 to TRBJ2-2, with D possibly matching TRBD1 (5 bases). CDR1 SGHVS and CDR2 FNYEAQ come from the germline V gene. V lost 1 base and J lost 1, with 10 bases in between. There are 16 residues in the CDR3. DNA for the CDR3: TGTGCCAGCAGCTTAGGGGCAGGGTGGAACACCGGGGAGCTGTTTTTT. Translation: CASSLGAGWNTGELFF.

The chain employs TRBV28 and TRBJ2-7; perhaps TRBD2 as D (5 bases). CDR1 MDHEN and CDR2 SYDVKM come from the germline V gene. The CDR3 has 15 amino acids. Trimming cost V 2 bases and J 3 bases, with 14 bases left between them. CDR3 in DNA: TGTGCCAGCAGTTTAACAGCGGCAGGAGGCTACGAGCAGTACTTC. Residues: CASSLTAAGGYEQYF.

This clone was seen a single time. The chain has TRBV3-1 (or the pseudogene TRBV3-2) and TRBJ2-5; 7 nucleotides align to TRBD1. V shed 6 bases, J shed 4 bases, and the junction held 5 bases outside the gene matches. Germline V gene data show CDR1 as LGHDT and CDR2 as YNNKEL (reference sequence). This CDR3 region has 13 residues. The CDR3 DNA follows: TGTGCCAGCAGGGACAGGTCGACAGAGACCCAGTACTTC. This sequence encodes CASRDRSTETQYF.

The J gene is TRBJ1-4, the V gene TRBV9; D is perhaps TRBD1 (6 bases). Deletions cut 0 bases from V and 3 bases from J, with 12 bases between. The CDR3 runs 16 residues. CDR1 is SGDLS, CDR2 YYNGEE, per germline. CDR3 sequence reads: CASSVDGGTPNEKLFF. CDR3 DNA sequence: TGTGCCAGCAGCGTAGACGGGGGGACACCTAATGAAAAACTGTTTTTT.

This chain connects TRBV6-1 to TRBJ1-2; TRBD1 might be the D (5 bases). Trimming took 0 bases from V and 4 from J, leaving 12 bases between them. There are 15 residues in the CDR3. CDR1 and CDR2 from the germline V gene are MNHNS and SASEGT. The CDR3 region has the DNA TGTGCCAGCAGTGAAGCTAGCGGGGGTGTCTATGGCTACACCTTC. It is translated as CASSEASGGVYGYTF.

The rearrangement links TRBV7-9 to TRBJ1-4; no firm D call. Germline V CDR1 and CDR2: SEHNR, FQNEAQ (reference sequence). Trimming stripped 8 bases from V and 8 bases from J, with 18 bases between. The CDR3 is 14 residues long. The CDR3 here is CASRRDYTEEKLFF. The CDR3 nucleotides are TGTGCCAGCCGGAGGGATTACACGGAAGAAAAACTGTTTTTT.

This clone was recorded a few times. The V call is TRBV4-1, the J call TRBJ1-2; D ambiguous. Germline V gene lookup returns CDR1 MGHRA and CDR2 YSYEKL. The CDR3 has 16 residues. Trimming removed 0 bases from V and 1 base from J, with 12 bases in between. CDR3 residues: CASSQDILRGNYGYTF. CDR3 coding DNA: TGCGCCAGCAGCCAAGATATCCTTAGAGGTAACTATGGCTACACCTTC.

V and J are TRBV28 and TRBJ1-3; D call uncertain. V lost 1 base, J lost 9 bases, and 7 bases lay in between. Germline lookup yields CDR1 MDHEN and CDR2 SYDVKM. The length of the CDR3 is 12 residues. DNA of the CDR3: TGTGCCAGCAGTTTATCTCGGGGCACCATATATTTT. Amino acid sequence: CASSLSRGTIYF.

The V call is TRBV11-1, the J call TRBJ2-1, with 7 positions matching TRBD2. V lost 4 bases and J lost 5; bases outside the gene matches: 5. Germline values: CDR1 SGHAT, CDR2 FQDESV (reference sequence). The CDR3 sequence is 14 residues long. The CDR3, as DNA: TGTGCCAGCAGCTCGAGCGGGAACCACAATGAGCAGTTCTTC. It encodes CASSSSGNHNEQFF.

The CDR3 sequence is CASSLAGGIFPGELFF. The CDR3, as DNA: TGTGCCAGCAGCTTGGCTGGGGGCATCTTCCCCGGGGAGCTGTTTTTT. The genes are TRBV5-5 and TRBJ2-2; possible D gene TRBD1, 6 bases. The V end was cut by 0 bases, the J end by 6 bases, with 15 bases between. This CDR3 contains 16 residues. CDR1 and CDR2 from the germline V gene are SGHKS and YYEKEE (reference sequence).

This chain connects TRBV13 to TRBJ2-5, with 12 bases lining up with TRBD2. CDR1 and CDR2 (germline): PRHDT, FYEKMQ (reference sequence). V gave up 5 bases and J gave up 3 bases; unmatched junction bases: 4. There are 15 residues in the CDR3. Here the CDR3 reads CASSPRTSGKETQYF. The CDR3, as DNA: TGTGCCAGCAGCCCCCGGACTAGCGGGAAAGAGACCCAGTACTTC.

This chain uses TRBV3-1 (or the pseudogene TRBV3-2) with TRBJ1-1; D is unresolved. V lost 6 bases and J 0 bases, leaving 8 bases between the germline ends. The CDR3 sequence is 13 residues long. The germline CDR1 and CDR2 sequences are LGHDT and YNNKEL (reference sequence). As DNA, the CDR3 is TGTGCCAGCAGGCAAAACATGAACACTGAAGCTTTCTTT. It specifies CASRQNMNTEAFF.

The V and J genes are TRBV29-1 and TRBJ2-1, with D unresolved. V gave up 6 bases and J gave up 9 bases, with 9 bases separating them. The CDR3 runs 10 residues. Per the germline V gene, CDR1 is SQVTM and CDR2 is ANQGSEA. The CDR3 region is CSVQTLEQFF. The CDR3 DNA sequence: TGCAGCGTCCAGACTCTTGAGCAGTTCTTC.

This chain joins TRBV18 and TRBJ2-7; 14 bases align to TRBD2. Losses at the gene ends were 5 bases for V and 7 bases for J; bases not matched to a gene: 7. This CDR3 is 15 amino acids long. Germline V gives CDR1 KGHSH, CDR2 LQKENI. CDR3 in DNA: TGTGCCAGCTCATCGGGACTAGCGGGAGCCGAAGAGCAGTACTTC. Protein product: CASSSGLAGAEEQYF.

This rearrangement joins TRBV2 to TRBJ2-7; weak D call: TRBD2 (6 bases). V lost 4 bases to trimming and J lost 3 bases, with 10 bases between them. The CDR3 extends over 13 amino acids. Germline values: CDR1 SNHLY, CDR2 FYNNEI. CDR3 sequence: CASSAAGNYEQYF. The DNA of the CDR3 is TGTGCCAGCAGTGCGGCGGGGAACTACGAGCAGTACTTC.

This chain joins TRBV28 and TRBJ1-2, with TRBD1 matching over 9 bases. J gave up 8 bases and V 6 bases, and 13 bases lay outside the gene matches. Germline loops: CDR1 MDHEN, CDR2 SYDVKM. CDR3 length equals 15 residues. Here the CDR3 DNA reads TGTGCCAGCAGCCCCGACCCACAGGGGGCGGGGGGCTACACCTTC. This translates into CASSPDPQGAGGYTF.

The genes are TRBV11-2 and TRBJ2-6; no reliable D call. Germline-derived CDR1 and CDR2 are SGHAT and FQNNGV. The CDR3 spans 14 residues. The germline V and J ends were trimmed by 5 bases and 0 bases, with 5 bases remaining between them. The CDR3 sequence is CASSPNSGANVLTF. For the CDR3, the DNA is TGTGCCAGCAGCCCAAACTCTGGGGCCAACGTCCTGACTTTC.

The genes are TRBV5-4 and TRBJ1-1; D unresolved. Between the trimmed V and J ends, which lost 4 bases and 1 base, there was a span of 14 bases. Germline lookup yields CDR1 SGHNT and CDR2 YYREEE (reference sequence). The CDR3 runs to 15 residues. The CDR3 protein is CASSPRATGNTEAFF. CDR3 DNA: TGTGCCAGCAGCCCGCGGGCCACCGGGAACACTGAAGCTTTCTTT. Full variable domain (rest looked up from reference TRBV5-4 and TRBJ1-1): ETGVTQSPTHLIKTRGQQVTLRCSSQSGHNTVSWYQQALGQGPQFIFQYYREEENGRGNFPPRFSGLQFPNYSSELNVNALELDDSALYLCASSPRATGNTEAFFGQGTRLTVV.

The chain employs TRBV5-1 and TRBJ2-1, with 8 bases that match TRBD2. Germline V gene lookup returns CDR1 SGHRS and CDR2 YFSETQ. Losses at the gene ends were 4 bases for V and 1 base for J; bases not matched to a gene: 4. The length of the CDR3 is 15 residues. This chain's CDR3 is CASSITSGSYNEQFF. As DNA, the CDR3 is TGCGCCAGCAGCATAACTAGCGGATCCTACAATGAGCAGTTCTTC.

This clone has a single count. The V and J genes are TRBV25-1 and TRBJ2-6, with unresolved D. CDR3 length equals 14 residues. Trimming left V 8 bases short and J 0 bases short, with 8 bases between. From germline, CDR1 is MGHDK and CDR2 SYGVNS. CDR3 in amino acids: CASELSSGANVLTF. CDR3 coding DNA: TGTGCCAGCGAGCTTAGCTCTGGGGCCAACGTCCTGACTTTC.

This sequence joins TRBV5-4 and TRBJ1-2, with 7 bases fitting TRBD1. Per germline, CDR1 SGHNT and CDR2 YYREEE (reference sequence). V lost 3 bases, J lost 6 bases, and 8 bases stayed unmatched. CDR3 size: 14 residues. The CDR3 region has the DNA TGTGCCAGCAGCTCAACCGGGACAGTTAATGGCTACACCTTC. As protein: CASSSTGTVNGYTF.

This clone came up a few times. The chain combines TRBV11-2 with TRBJ2-1, with 12 bases identical to TRBD2. V trimming: 5 bases; J trimming: 9 bases; junction bases outside the gene matches: 5. From germline, CDR1 is SGHAT and CDR2 FQNNGV. The CDR3 consists of 14 residues. CDR3 loop: CASSPGLAGSEQFF. In DNA form, the CDR3 reads TGTGCCAGCAGCCCAGGACTAGCGGGATCTGAGCAGTTCTTC. Full variable domain (rest looked up from reference TRBV11-2 and TRBJ2-1): EAGVAQSPRYKIIEKRQSVAFWCNPISGHATLYWYQQILGQGPKLLIQFQNNGVVDDSQLPKDRFSAERLKGVDSTLKIQPAKLEDSAVYLCASSPGLAGSEQFFGPGTRLTVL.

The chain is built from TRBV9 and TRBJ2-5, with D possibly TRBD2 on 5 matching bases. CDR1 and CDR2 (germline): SGDLS, YYNGEE. This CDR3 is built from 14 residues. V was pared by 0 bases and J by 2 bases, with 8 bases between. CDR3 sequence: CASSVGGQQETQYF. The CDR3 coding sequence is TGTGCCAGCAGCGTAGGAGGGCAGCAAGAGACCCAGTACTTC.

The V and J genes are TRBV3-1 (or the pseudogene TRBV3-2) and TRBJ1-2, with D perhaps TRBD1 (5 bases). Trimming stripped 1 base from V and 7 bases from J, with 13 bases between. In germline, CDR1 is LGHDT, CDR2 YNNKEL (reference sequence). The CDR3 extends over 14 amino acids. This chain's CDR3 is CASSQGGDPLGYTF. The DNA of the CDR3 is TGTGCCAGCAGCCAAGGCGGGGACCCCCTTGGCTACACCTTC.

This clone was recorded once. The chain combines TRBV28 with TRBJ2-7; no definite D call. The CDR3 consists of 13 residues. CDR1 is MDHEN and CDR2 is SYDVKM in the germline V gene. V dropped 4 bases and J dropped 0 bases, with 7 bases sitting between them. CDR3: CASSSGSSYEQYF. The CDR3 DNA follows: TGTGCCAGCAGTTCAGGCAGCTCCTACGAGCAGTACTTC.

This clone is medium-sized (0.01 to 0.1%) by share. The chain links TRBV4-1 to TRBJ1-1, with TRBD1 matching 9 bases. V shed 3 bases, J shed 5 bases, and the junction held 7 bases outside the gene matches. Germline V lookup: CDR1 MGHRA, CDR2 YSYEKL. The CDR3 runs 15 residues. The CDR3 nucleotides read TGCGCCAGCAGCCAGGCCTACAGGGGGCGTACTGAAGCTTTCTTT. The encoded protein is CASSQAYRGRTEAFF.